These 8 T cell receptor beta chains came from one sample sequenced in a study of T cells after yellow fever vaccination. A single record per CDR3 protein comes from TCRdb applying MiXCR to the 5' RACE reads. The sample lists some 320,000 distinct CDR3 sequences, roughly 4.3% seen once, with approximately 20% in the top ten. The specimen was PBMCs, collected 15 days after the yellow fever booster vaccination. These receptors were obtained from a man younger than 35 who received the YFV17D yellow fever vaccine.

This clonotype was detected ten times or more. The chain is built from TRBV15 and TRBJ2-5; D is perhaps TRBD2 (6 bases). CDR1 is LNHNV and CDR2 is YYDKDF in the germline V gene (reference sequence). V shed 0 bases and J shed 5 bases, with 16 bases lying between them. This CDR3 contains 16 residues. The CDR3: CATSREGGMGGETQYF. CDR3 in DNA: TGTGCCACCAGCAGAGAAGGAGGGATGGGTGGGGAGACCCAGTACTTC.

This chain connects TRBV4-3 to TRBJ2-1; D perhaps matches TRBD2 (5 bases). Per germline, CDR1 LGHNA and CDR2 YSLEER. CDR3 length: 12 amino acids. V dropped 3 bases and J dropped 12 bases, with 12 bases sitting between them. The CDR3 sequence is CASSHHSGVQFF. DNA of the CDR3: TGCGCCAGCAGCCATCACTCCGGGGTGCAGTTCTTC.

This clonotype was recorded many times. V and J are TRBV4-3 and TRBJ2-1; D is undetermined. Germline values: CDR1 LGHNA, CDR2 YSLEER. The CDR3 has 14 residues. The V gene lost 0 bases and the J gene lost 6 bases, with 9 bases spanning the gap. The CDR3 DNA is TGCGCCAGCAGCCAAGATCGCTGGCTCAATGAGCAGTTCTTC. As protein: CASSQDRWLNEQFF.

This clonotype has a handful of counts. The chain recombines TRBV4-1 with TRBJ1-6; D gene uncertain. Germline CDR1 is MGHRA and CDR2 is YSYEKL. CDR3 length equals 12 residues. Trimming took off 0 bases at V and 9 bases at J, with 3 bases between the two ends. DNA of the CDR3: TGCGCCAGCAGCCAAGAAGCTTCACCCCTCCACTTT. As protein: CASSQEASPLHF.

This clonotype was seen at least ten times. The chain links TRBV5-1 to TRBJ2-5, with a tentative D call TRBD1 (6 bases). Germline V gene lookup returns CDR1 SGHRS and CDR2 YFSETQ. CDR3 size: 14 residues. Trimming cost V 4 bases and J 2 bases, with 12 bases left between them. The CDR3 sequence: CASSTGTHQETQYF. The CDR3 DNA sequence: TGCGCCAGCAGCACCGGGACACATCAAGAGACCCAGTACTTC.

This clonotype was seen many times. The CDR3 bases are TGTGCCAGCAGCGGGGGGGTCGGATACTCTGGAAACACCATATATTTT. Its protein is CASSGGVGYSGNTIYF. The V gene is TRBV9, the J gene TRBJ1-3, with a possible D match to TRBD1 (5 bases). From germline, CDR1 is SGDLS and CDR2 YYNGEE. The CDR3 has 16 residues. V gave up 3 bases and J gave up 0 bases, with 13 bases separating them.

CDR3 DNA sequence: TGCGCCAGCAGGGGACTAGCATCAGGGGAGCAGTTCTTC. Amino acids: CASRGLASGEQFF. The genes are TRBV4-1 and TRBJ2-1; 9 nucleotides line up with TRBD2. There are 13 residues in the CDR3. Germline-derived CDR1 and CDR2 are MGHRA and YSYEKL. V trimming: 6 bases; J trimming: 10 bases; junction bases outside the gene matches: 7.

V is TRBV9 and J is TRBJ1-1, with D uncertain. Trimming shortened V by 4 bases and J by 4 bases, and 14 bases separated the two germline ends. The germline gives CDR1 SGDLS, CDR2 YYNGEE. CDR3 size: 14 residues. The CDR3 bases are TGTGCCAGCAGCCCTGGGTGGGTGGGCACTGAAGCTTTCTTT. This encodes CASSPGWVGTEAFF.